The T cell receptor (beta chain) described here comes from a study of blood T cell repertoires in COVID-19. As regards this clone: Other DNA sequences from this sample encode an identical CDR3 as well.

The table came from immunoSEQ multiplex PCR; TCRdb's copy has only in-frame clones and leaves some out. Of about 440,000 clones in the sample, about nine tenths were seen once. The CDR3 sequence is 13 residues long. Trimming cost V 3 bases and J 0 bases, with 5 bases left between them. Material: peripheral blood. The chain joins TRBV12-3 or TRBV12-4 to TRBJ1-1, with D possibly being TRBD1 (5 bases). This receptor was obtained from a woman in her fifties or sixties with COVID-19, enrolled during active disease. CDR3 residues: CASSFRVNTEAFF. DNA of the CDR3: TGTGCCAGCAGTTTCAGGGTGAACACTGAAGCTTTCTTT.